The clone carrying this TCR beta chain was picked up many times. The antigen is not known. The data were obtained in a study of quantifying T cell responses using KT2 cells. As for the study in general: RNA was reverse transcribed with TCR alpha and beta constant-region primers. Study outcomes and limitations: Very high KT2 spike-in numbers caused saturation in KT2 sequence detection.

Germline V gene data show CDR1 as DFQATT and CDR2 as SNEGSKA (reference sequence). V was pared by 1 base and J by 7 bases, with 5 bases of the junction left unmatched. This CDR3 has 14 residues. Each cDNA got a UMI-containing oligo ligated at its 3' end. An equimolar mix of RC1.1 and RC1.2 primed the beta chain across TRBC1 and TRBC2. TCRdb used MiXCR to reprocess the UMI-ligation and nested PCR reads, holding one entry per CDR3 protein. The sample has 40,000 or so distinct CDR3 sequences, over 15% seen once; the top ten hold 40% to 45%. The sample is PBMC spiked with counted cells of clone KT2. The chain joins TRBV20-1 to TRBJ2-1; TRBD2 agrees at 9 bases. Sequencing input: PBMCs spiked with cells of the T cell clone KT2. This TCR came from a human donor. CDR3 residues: CSARAGGRGNEQFF. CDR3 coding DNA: TGCAGTGCTAGAGCGGGCGGGAGGGGGAATGAGCAGTTCTTC.